The rows below give T cell receptor beta chains drawn from one sample of a study of CXCR3-negative and CXCR3-positive naive CD8 T cells. TCRdb re-called the 5' RACE reads, yielding one record per CDR3 amino acid sequence without DNA. The sample features 70,000 to 95,000 distinct CDR3 sequences, with around 1.7% in its top ten. Sequencing input: naive CXCR3- CD8+ T cells from blood. The receptors derive from a human donor in good health. Some clones in this sample may be carry-over from other donors' samples. CDR3s include the opening cysteine and the closing phenylalanine or tryptophan.

V gene	J gene	CDR3 protein
TRBV29-1	TRBJ2-3	CSVAGGQGPTDTQYF
TRBV28	TRBJ1-1	CASRPVRDSLNYEAFF
TRBV29-1	TRBJ2-1	CSVVTSGIYNEQFF
TRBV28	TRBJ2-5	CASSLRLAGETQYF
TRBV7-9	TRBJ1-5	CASSSTGIQPQHF
TRBV6-5	TRBJ1-3	CASSYSQVQGAGNTIYF
TRBV12-3/TRBV12-4	TRBJ2-7	CASSFSQGTYEQYF
TRBV3-1	TRBJ2-2	CASSRTSHTGELFF
TRBV7-2	TRBJ1-3	CASSLVPGFGNTIYF
TRBV29-1	TRBJ2-7	CSVAENYEQYF
TRBV10-2	TRBJ2-1	CASNGGSSYNEQFF
TRBV25-1	TRBJ2-3	CASSEREWVRGDTQYF
TRBV7-9	TRBJ2-7	CASSPTDNSYEQYF
TRBV29-1	TRBJ2-3	CSAIGGLSTDTQYF
TRBV29-1	TRBJ1-5	CSVQQEYRAHQPQHF
TRBV4-3	TRBJ2-7	CASSQDYRGYGQYF
TRBV29-1	TRBJ2-3	CSVRTVSTDTQYF
TRBV21-1	TRBJ2-3	CASPLIFDTQYF
TRBV4-3	TRBJ2-1	CASSQDRGQGAYNEQFF
TRBV28	TRBJ1-4	CASRPGTGVNEKLFF
TRBV29-1	TRBJ2-3	CSVEGQGAWGTQYF
TRBV2	TRBJ1-2	CASTGTANYGYTF
TRBV12-3/TRBV12-4	TRBJ2-1	CASSVGQGRDNEQFF
TRBV3-1	TRBJ1-2	CASSQYTGYGYTF
TRBV7-2	TRBJ2-7	CASSFSEGYEQYF
TRBV14	TRBJ2-1	CASSQDSNYNEQFF
TRBV3-1	TRBJ2-5	CASSQESASVETQYF
TRBV27	TRBJ2-7	CASSYASRRHEQYF
TRBV29-1	TRBJ1-2	CSVDAGGDGYTF
TRBV3-1	TRBJ1-2	CASSQKAQVLARGRHGYTF
TRBV30	TRBJ2-2	CAWSVRGTATGELFF
TRBV13	TRBJ1-2	CASSPTGGYYGYTF
TRBV28	TRBJ2-1	CASSYWTGYNEQFF
TRBV3-1	TRBJ2-7	CASSQDGLAGNYEQYF
TRBV30	TRBJ2-7	CAWSIGDTYEQYF
TRBV11-3	TRBJ2-7	CASSLGAGDEQYF
TRBV4-2	TRBJ2-1	CASSQELAEIYNEQFF
TRBV29-1	TRBJ2-1	CSVGTPTYNEQFF
TRBV27	TRBJ2-7	CASSSGTGNYEQYF
TRBV2	TRBJ1-3	CASSSWDTSSGNTIYF
TRBV5-1	TRBJ2-7	CASSLGLAGAYEQYF
TRBV5-1	TRBJ1-1	CASSEGQEGNEAFF
TRBV12-3/TRBV12-4	TRBJ2-5	CASSLASGPGYF
TRBV28	TRBJ2-7	CASSAFVYEQYF
TRBV4-1	TRBJ1-2	CASSHRTGGYTF
TRBV21-1	TRBJ2-3	CASSKFGVPEDTQYF
TRBV15	TRBJ2-1	CATTDPMRSSVHNEQFF
TRBV4-1	TRBJ2-1	CASSQSGAGTGVDEQFF
TRBV15	TRBJ2-7	CATSRDLGYEQYF
TRBV9	TRBJ2-1	CASSVGLAGIWNEQFF
TRBV29-1	TRBJ2-5	CSVVPRSGQETQYF
TRBV29-1	TRBJ2-1	CSVERELAGLADGNEQFF
TRBV19	TRBJ2-3	CASSISAAITDTQYF